The rows below give T cell receptor beta chains drawn from one sample of a study of radiotherapy plus CTLA-4 blockade in lung cancer. Generated by immunoSEQ multiplex PCR, the TCRdb table keeps only in-frame clones and is missing some. Of roughly 66,000 clones in the sample, under 85% are singletons; the top ten hold roughly 4%. This sample comprised peripheral blood, obtained from a patient treated with radiotherapy plus ipilimumab. These receptors were taken from a human donor with non-small cell lung cancer who had a partial response to radiotherapy plus ipilimumab. Both conserved end residues are part of each CDR3. The D gene is left open where the match is weak. A row's size may be missing; if present it is once, few, many or a size class.

CDR3 length	V gene	D gene	J gene	clone size	CDR3 protein	CDR3 DNA
15	TRBV6-5	NA	TRBJ2-5	NA	CASSLGRGAGETQYF	TGTGCCAGCAGCCTTGGACGGGGGGCTGGGGAGACCCAGTACTTC
15	TRBV18	NA	TRBJ1-5	NA	CASSPNTNGDQPQHF	TGTGCCAGCTCCCCGAACACGAATGGTGATCAGCCCCAGCATTTT
15	TRBV2	NA	TRBJ1-1	medium-sized	CASSETHRVGTEAFF	TGTGCCAGCAGTGAAACTCACAGGGTGGGAACTGAAGCTTTCTTT
14	TRBV5-4	NA	TRBJ2-5	NA	CASSRLGEQETQYF	TGTGCCAGCAGCAGATTAGGGGAACAAGAGACCCAGTACTTC
15	TRBV7-6	TRBD2	TRBJ2-2	NA	CASSFSGTNTGELFF	TGTGCCAGCAGTTTTAGCGGGACGAACACCGGGGAGCTGTTTTTT
11	TRBV2	NA	TRBJ1-5	NA	CASSANQPQHF	TGTGCCAGCAGTGCTAATCAGCCCCAGCATTTT
13	TRBV28	NA	TRBJ2-5	NA	CASRGTLQETQYF	TGTGCCAGCAGAGGGACTCTACAAGAGACCCAGTACTTC
13	TRBV2	NA	TRBJ2-2	NA	CASRTGSAGELFF	TGTGCCAGCAGGACAGGCAGCGCCGGGGAGCTGTTTTTT
16	TRBV7-8	NA	TRBJ2-4	NA	CASSSRGQVAKNIQYF	TGTGCCAGCAGTTCGCGTGGCCAGGTAGCCAAAAACATTCAGTACTTC
15	TRBV7-8	TRBD1	TRBJ2-7	NA	CASSFPTGGHHEQYF	TGTGCCAGCAGCTTCCCGACAGGGGGCCACCACGAGCAGTACTTC
15	TRBV6-1	NA	TRBJ1-1	few	CASRNRETGGTEAFF	TGTGCCAGCAGGAACAGGGAAACTGGGGGCACTGAAGCTTTCTTT
16	TRBV7-3	TRBD2	TRBJ2-1	NA	CASSQGGRAGDNEQFF	TGTGCCAGCAGCCAAGGCGGGAGGGCCGGTGACAATGAGCAGTTCTTC
13	TRBV7-9	NA	TRBJ2-7	NA	CASSSDSPYEQYF	TGTGCCAGCAGCTCCGACAGCCCCTACGAGCAGTACTTC
17	TRBV7-9	TRBD1	TRBJ2-2	NA	CASSQPGGAGGSGELFF	TGTGCCAGCAGCCAACCGGGCGGGGCAGGGGGCAGCGGGGAGCTGTTTTTT
13	TRBV7-2	NA	TRBJ2-7	NA	CASSRDLAYEQYF	TGTGCCAGCAGCCGGGACTTAGCCTACGAGCAGTACTTC
14	TRBV7-9	TRBD1	TRBJ1-5	NA	CASSRGTVNQPQHF	TGTGCCAGCAGCCGCGGGACAGTCAATCAGCCCCAGCATTTT
14	TRBV9	NA	TRBJ2-2	NA	CASSGTGNTGELFF	TGTGCCAGCAGCGGGACTGGGAACACCGGGGAGCTGTTTTTT
15	TRBV28	TRBD1	TRBJ1-5	NA	CASSFQGQGDQPQHF	TGTGCCAGCAGTTTCCAGGGACAGGGTGATCAGCCCCAGCATTTT
17	TRBV9	TRBD1	TRBJ1-3	NA	CASSVVGTGGPGNTIYF	TGTGCCAGCAGCGTAGTAGGGACAGGGGGGCCTGGAAACACCATATATTTT
14	TRBV19	TRBD1	TRBJ2-2	NA	CASSDRGDTGELFF	TGTGCCAGTTCGGACAGGGGGGACACCGGGGAGCTGTTTTTT
15	TRBV9	TRBD2	TRBJ2-3	NA	CASSVAASGADTQYF	TGTGCCAGCAGCGTAGCTGCTAGCGGGGCGGATACGCAGTATTTT
14	TRBV30	TRBD1	TRBJ2-3	few	CAWSVGQGADTQYF	TGTGCCTGGAGTGTCGGACAGGGGGCAGATACGCAGTATTTT
13	TRBV15	NA	TRBJ1-5	NA	CATTRGLDQPQHF	TGTGCCACCACGAGGGGACTCGATCAGCCCCAGCATTTT
14	TRBV7-9	TRBD1	TRBJ1-5	NA	CASSRGQGNQPQHF	TGTGCCAGCAGCAGGGGACAGGGCAATCAGCCCCAGCATTTT
14	TRBV28	NA	TRBJ2-7	NA	CAIKGAGVLREQYF	TGTGCCATCAAAGGGGCAGGGGTTTTACGGGAGCAGTACTTC
17	TRBV18	TRBD1	TRBJ1-2	once	CASSPSGTGAPNYGYTF	TGTGCCAGCTCACCGTCCGGGACAGGGGCCCCTAACTATGGCTACACCTTC
13	TRBV14	NA	TRBJ2-7	NA	CASSQDRLYEQYF	TGTGCCAGCAGCCAAGACAGACTCTACGAGCAGTACTTC
15	TRBV5-6	TRBD1	TRBJ2-5	NA	CASSGGQGAQETQYF	TGTGCCAGCAGCGGGGGACAGGGGGCACAAGAGACCCAGTACTTC
15	TRBV5-4	TRBD2	TRBJ2-1	NA	CASSPTSGRNNEQFF	TGTGCCAGCAGCCCTACTAGCGGTAGGAACAATGAGCAGTTCTTC
13	TRBV19	NA	TRBJ1-1	NA	CASSSTGNTEAFF	TGTGCCAGTAGTTCAACGGGGAACACTGAAGCTTTCTTT
18	TRBV19	TRBD1	TRBJ1-1	NA	CASSISTRGAGGLSEAFF	TGTGCCAGTAGTATTTCAACCCGTGGGGCAGGGGGGCTTTCTGAAGCTTTCTTT
11	TRBV20-1	NA	TRBJ2-1	few	CSAVGWNEQFF	TGCAGTGCTGTGGGCTGGAATGAGCAGTTCTTC
15	TRBV2	TRBD1	TRBJ2-2	once	CASSVGQTNTGELFF	TGTGCCAGCAGCGTGGGACAGACGAACACCGGGGAGCTGTTTTTT
15	TRBV27	NA	TRBJ1-2	NA	CASSLDRLASYGYTF	TGTGCCAGCAGCCTCGACAGGTTAGCAAGTTATGGCTACACCTTC
13	TRBV5-1	NA	TRBJ1-3	NA	CASSFAGGNTIYF	TGCGCCAGCAGCTTTGCGGGGGGAAACACCATATATTTT
14	TRBV5-6	NA	TRBJ2-2	once	CASSLVSVTGELFF	TGTGCCAGCAGCTTGGTATCCGTTACCGGGGAGCTGTTTTTT
14	TRBV2	TRBD1	TRBJ1-2	NA	CASKGTGGGYGYTF	TGTGCCAGCAAAGGCACAGGGGGCGGCTATGGCTACACCTTC
16	TRBV5-8	TRBD1	TRBJ1-6	NA	CASSRISGTGISPLHF	TGTGCCAGCAGCCGAATTTCCGGGACAGGGATTTCACCCCTCCACTTT
17	TRBV21-1	NA	TRBJ1-2	NA	CASSSPRNRAPNYGYTF	TGTGCCAGCAGCTCGCCCCGGAACAGGGCTCCTAACTATGGCTACACCTTC
18	TRBV2	NA	TRBJ2-1	NA	CASSEAQTTAILYNEQFF	TGTGCCAGCAGTGAAGCCCAAACGACAGCAATTCTCTACAATGAGCAGTTCTTC
15	TRBV4-2	TRBD2	TRBJ2-5	NA	CASSQGTSGTGPFNF	TGTGCCAGCAGCCAAGGGACTAGCGGGACCGGGCCCTTTAACTTC
14	TRBV6-5	NA	TRBJ2-3	NA	CASSYSVQTDTQYF	TGTGCCAGCAGTTACTCGGTTCAGACAGATACGCAGTATTTT
12	TRBV2	TRBD1	TRBJ1-1	NA	CASVQGASEAFF	TGTGCCAGCGTACAGGGGGCTTCTGAAGCTTTCTTT
19	TRBV7-6	TRBD2	TRBJ2-3	NA	CASSPGLAGGGGGTDTQYF	TGTGCCAGCAGCCCTGGACTAGCGGGAGGGGGTGGGGGCACAGATACGCAGTATTTT
15	TRBV2	TRBD2	TRBJ2-2	NA	CASSPLAGEFGELFF	TGTGCCAGCAGTCCTCTAGCGGGAGAATTCGGGGAGCTGTTTTTT
14	TRBV9	NA	TRBJ1-4	NA	CASSPRGSNEKLFF	TGTGCCAGCAGCCCCAGAGGTTCGAATGAAAAACTGTTTTTT
16	TRBV18	TRBD2	TRBJ2-3	NA	CASSPPLAGRTDTQYF	TGTGCCAGCTCACCACCGCTAGCGGGGCGCACAGATACGCAGTATTTT
16	TRBV28	NA	TRBJ1-5	NA	CASSLEGTGPSQPQHF	TGTGCCAGCAGTTTAGAGGGTACGGGCCCTTCCCAGCCCCAGCATTTT
15	TRBV7-9	TRBD2	TRBJ2-7	NA	CASSPGLAEPYEQYF	TGTGCCAGCAGCCCGGGACTAGCGGAACCCTACGAGCAGTACTTC
12	TRBV19	NA	TRBJ1-4	once	CASRDINEKLFF	TGTGCCAGCAGGGACATTAATGAAAAACTGTTTTTT